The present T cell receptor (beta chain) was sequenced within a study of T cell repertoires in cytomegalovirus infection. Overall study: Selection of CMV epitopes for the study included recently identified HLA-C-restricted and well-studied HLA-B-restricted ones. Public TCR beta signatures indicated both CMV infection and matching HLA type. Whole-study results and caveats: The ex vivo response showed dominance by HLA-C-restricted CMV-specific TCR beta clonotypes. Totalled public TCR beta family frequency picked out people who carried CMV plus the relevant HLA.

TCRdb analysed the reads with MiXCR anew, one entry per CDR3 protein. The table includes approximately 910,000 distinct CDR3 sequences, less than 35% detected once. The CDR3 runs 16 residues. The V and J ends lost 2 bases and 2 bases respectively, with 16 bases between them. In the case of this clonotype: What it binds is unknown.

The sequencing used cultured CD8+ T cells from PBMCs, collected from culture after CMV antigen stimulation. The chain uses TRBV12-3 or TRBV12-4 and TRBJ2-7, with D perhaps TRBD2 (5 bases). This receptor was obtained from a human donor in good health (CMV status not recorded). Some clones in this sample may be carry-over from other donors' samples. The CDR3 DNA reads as TGTGCCAGCAGTTTAAAGGACGCAGCGGCCCCCTACGAGCAGTACTTC. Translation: CASSLKDAAAPYEQYF.